This passage covers 12 T cell receptor beta chains from one sample sequenced in a study of T cells in Graves' hyperthyroidism and ophthalmopathy. TCR beta CDR3 region amplification was performed from RNA transcripts. When the TCR CDR3 underwent first-round RT-PCR, the HTBI primer set was used. Each CDR3 protein is one row after TCRdb ran MiXCR on the multiplex PCR reads. The table records around 340,000 distinct CDR3 sequences, 15% to 20% of them present only once. The specimen was blood. The receptors stem from a woman aged 45-65 years with Graves' hyperthyroidism.

The chain recombines TRBV12-3 or TRBV12-4 with TRBJ2-3; no clear D gene. V was trimmed by 4 bases and J by 4 bases, leaving 9 bases between them. The CDR3 totals 13 residues. CDR3 bases: TGTGCCAGCAGTTACCTCGAGGCAGATACGCAGTATTTT. Translated: CASSYLEADTQYF.

Regarding this clonotype: One junction end does not reproduce the germline sequence, and a read error may be involved. V usage is TRBV18 and J usage is TRBJ2-7; D not certain. The germline CDR1 and CDR2 sequences are KGHSH and LQKENI. This CDR3 has 12 amino acids. CDR3 sequence: CASSEDTLIPSF. The CDR3 region has the DNA TGTGCCAGCTCCGAAGACACCTTAATTCCGAGCTTC. Variable domain in full (rest from reference TRBV18 and TRBJ2-7): NAGVMQNPRHLVRRRGQEARLRCSPMKGHSHVYWYRQLPEEGLKFMVYLQKENIIDESGMPKERFSAEFPKEGPSILRIQQVVRGDSAAYFCASSEDTLIPSFGPGTRLTVT.

The chain has TRBV30 and TRBJ2-3; 14 positions match TRBD2. J was trimmed by 1 base and V by 4 bases; bases with no gene match: 10. CDR3 length: 18 amino acids. In germline, CDR1 is GTSNPN, CDR2 SVGIG (reference sequence). The CDR3 loop reads CAWTSGTSGSRGTDTQYF. The CDR3 nucleotides are TGTGCCTGGACCTCCGGGACTAGCGGGAGTCGGGGCACAGATACGCAGTATTTT.

This clonotype came up a few times. In DNA form, the CDR3 reads TGTGCCAGCAGCGTGAGTGGGGGGCTGGGCACTGAAGCTTTCTTT. Its protein product is CASSVSGGLGTEAFF. The chain recombines TRBV7-9 with TRBJ1-1, with D tentatively TRBD1 (6 bases). Trimming pared 5 bases from V and 4 bases from J, leaving 17 bases between. Germline V lookup: CDR1 SEHNR, CDR2 FQNEAQ (reference sequence). The CDR3 spans 15 residues.

In this sample, this clonotype turned up many times. The J gene is TRBJ2-3, the V gene TRBV5-1, with 11 bases matching TRBD1. J gave up 6 bases and V 4 bases, and 7 bases lay outside the gene matches. The CDR3 spans 15 residues. The germline V gene encodes CDR1 SGHRS and CDR2 YFSETQ. DNA of the CDR3: TGCGCCAGCAGCGAGCGAGGACAGGGGGCGGATACGCAGTATTTT. Translated: CASSERGQGADTQYF.

This clonotype has a count of ten or more. The V call is TRBV12-3 or TRBV12-4, the J call TRBJ2-5, with D perhaps matching TRBD1 (6 bases). CDR3 size: 13 residues. The V end lost 3 bases, the J end lost 4 bases, and 9 bases lay between the germline ends. CDR3 in amino acids: CASSFQGRETQYF. The DNA of the CDR3 is TGTGCCAGCAGTTTTCAGGGGCGAGAGACCCAGTACTTC.

CDR3 nucleotides: TGTGCCAGCAGTTTGCAAGGGGTGGTGAACACTGAAGCTTTCTTT. Its protein product is CASSLQGVVNTEAFF. The chain carries TRBV6-6 and TRBJ1-1; a weak D match, TRBD1 (5 bases). The germline V and J ends were trimmed by 4 bases and 0 bases, with 12 bases remaining between them. The CDR3 has 15 amino acids. Germline V lookup: CDR1 MNHNY, CDR2 SVGAGI (reference sequence).

The rearrangement uses TRBV13 and TRBJ2-1, with 16 bases aligning to TRBD2. The germline gives CDR1 PRHDT, CDR2 FYEKMQ (reference sequence). V shed 0 bases, J shed 4 bases, and the junction held 3 bases outside the gene matches. CDR3 size: 18 residues. The chain's CDR3 is CASSLGGTSGRAYNEQFF. The CDR3 nucleotides read TGTGCCAGCAGCTTAGGTGGGACTAGCGGGAGGGCTTACAATGAGCAGTTCTTC.

Details on this clonotype: A read error may produce the germline difference seen at one junction end. The CDR3 sequence: CSARDMLAGDNEQFF. The CDR3 coding sequence is TGCAGTGCCAGAGATATGCTAGCGGGGGACAATGAGCAGTTCTTC. V usage is TRBV20-1 and J usage is TRBJ2-1, with 10 bases fitting TRBD2. The germline gives CDR1 DFQATT, CDR2 SNEGSKA (reference sequence). The CDR3 runs to 15 residues.

This clonotype was detected many times. The chain couples TRBV6-1 to TRBJ1-1; TRBD1 might be the D (5 bases). The ends were cut back, 6 bases at V and 5 bases at J, with 16 bases in the middle. Germline CDR1 and CDR2: MNHNS and SASEGT. This CDR3 spans 14 amino acids. This CDR3 is CASSLGDSRTEAFF. As DNA, the CDR3 is TGTGCCAGCAGCCTCGGGGACTCCCGAACTGAAGCTTTCTTT.

J is TRBJ2-1 and V is TRBV9; D is undetermined. There are 15 residues in the CDR3. The V gene's germline CDR1 is SGDLS and CDR2 YYNGEE. V gave up 3 bases and J gave up 7 bases, with 17 bases separating them. CDR3 residues: CASSAQVSGVNEQFF. Written as DNA, the CDR3 is TGTGCCAGCAGCGCCCAAGTCTCAGGAGTAAATGAGCAGTTCTTC.

This clonotype was detected many times. J is TRBJ2-2 and V is TRBV5-6; a possible D gene is TRBD2 (5 bases). This CDR3 is 14 amino acids long. CDR1 and CDR2 (germline): SGHDT, YYEEEE. V dropped 9 bases and J dropped 1 base, with 13 bases sitting between them. The chain's CDR3 is CATRESGNTGELFF. In nucleotides, the CDR3 is TGTGCCACCCGAGAAAGCGGGAACACCGGGGAGCTGTTTTTT.